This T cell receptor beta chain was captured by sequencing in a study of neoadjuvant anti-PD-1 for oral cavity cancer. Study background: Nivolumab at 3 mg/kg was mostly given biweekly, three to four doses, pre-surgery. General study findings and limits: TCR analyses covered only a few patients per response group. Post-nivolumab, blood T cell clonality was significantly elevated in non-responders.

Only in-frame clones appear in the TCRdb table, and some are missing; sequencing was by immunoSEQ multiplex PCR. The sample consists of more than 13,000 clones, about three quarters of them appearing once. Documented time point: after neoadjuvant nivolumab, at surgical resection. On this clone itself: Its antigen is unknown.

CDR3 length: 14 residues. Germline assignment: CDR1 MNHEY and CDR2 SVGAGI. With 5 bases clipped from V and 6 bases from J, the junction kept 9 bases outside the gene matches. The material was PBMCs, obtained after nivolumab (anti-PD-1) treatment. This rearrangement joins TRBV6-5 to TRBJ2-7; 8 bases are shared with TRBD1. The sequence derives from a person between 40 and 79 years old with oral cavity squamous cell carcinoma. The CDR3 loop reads CASSTGTGGREQYF. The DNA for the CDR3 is TGTGCCAGCAGTACCGGGACAGGCGGACGCGAGCAGTACTTC.